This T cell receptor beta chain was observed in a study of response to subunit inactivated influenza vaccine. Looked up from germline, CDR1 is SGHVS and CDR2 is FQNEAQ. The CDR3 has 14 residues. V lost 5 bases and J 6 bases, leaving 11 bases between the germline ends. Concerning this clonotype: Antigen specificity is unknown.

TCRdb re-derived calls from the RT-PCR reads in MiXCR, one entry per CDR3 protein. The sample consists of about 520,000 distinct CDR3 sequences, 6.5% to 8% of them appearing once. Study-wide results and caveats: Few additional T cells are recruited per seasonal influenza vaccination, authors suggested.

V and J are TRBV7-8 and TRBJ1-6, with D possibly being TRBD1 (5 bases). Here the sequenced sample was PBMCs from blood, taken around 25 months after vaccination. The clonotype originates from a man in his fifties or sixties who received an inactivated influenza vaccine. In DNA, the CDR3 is TGTGCCAGCAGCACCCGGGACTCTAATTCACCCCTCCACTTT. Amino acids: CASSTRDSNSPLHF. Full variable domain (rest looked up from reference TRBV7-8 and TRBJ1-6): GAGVSQSPRYKVAKRGQDVALRCDPISGHVSLFWYQQALGQGPEFLTYFQNEAQLDKSGLPSDRFFAERPEGSVSTLKIQRTQQEDSAVYLCASSTRDSNSPLHFGNGTRLTVT.